This T cell receptor (beta chain) was observed in a study of response to subunit inactivated influenza vaccine. The CDR3 is 16 residues long. With V trimmed by 0 bases and J by 1 base, 3 bases remained unmatched. CDR1 and CDR2 (germline): LGHNA, YNFKEQ. Via MiXCR, TCRdb re-called the RT-PCR reads, giving one row per CDR3 protein. The sample consists of under 550,000 distinct CDR3 sequences, approximately 7.8% of them appearing once. In this sample, this clonotype turned up a few times. Its target is not known. Overall study findings and caveats: There was a suggestion from the authors that each seasonal influenza vaccination recruits few new T cells.

Sequenced material: PBMCs from blood, taken around 25 months after vaccination. The chain employs TRBV4-2 and TRBJ2-3; 8 bases align to TRBD1. This clonotype originated in a man aged 50 to 75 who received an inactivated influenza vaccine. CDR3 protein: CASSQDWGQGTDTQYF. In nucleotides, the CDR3 is TGTGCCAGCAGCCAAGATTGGGGACAGGGCACAGATACGCAGTATTTT.